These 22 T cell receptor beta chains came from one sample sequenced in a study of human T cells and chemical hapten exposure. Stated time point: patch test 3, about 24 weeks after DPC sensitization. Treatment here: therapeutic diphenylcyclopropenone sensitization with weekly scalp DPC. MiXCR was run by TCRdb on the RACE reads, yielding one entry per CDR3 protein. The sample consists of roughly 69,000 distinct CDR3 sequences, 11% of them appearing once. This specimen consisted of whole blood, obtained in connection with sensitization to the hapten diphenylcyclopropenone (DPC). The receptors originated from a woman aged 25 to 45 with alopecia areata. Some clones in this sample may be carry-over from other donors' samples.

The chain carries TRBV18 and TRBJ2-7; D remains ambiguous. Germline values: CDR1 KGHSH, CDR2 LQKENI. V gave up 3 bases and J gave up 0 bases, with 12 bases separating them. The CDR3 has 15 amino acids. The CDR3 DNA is TGTGCCAGCTCACCGGTGGGCCCGGCCTCCTACGAGCAGTACTTC. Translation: CASSPVGPASYEQYF.

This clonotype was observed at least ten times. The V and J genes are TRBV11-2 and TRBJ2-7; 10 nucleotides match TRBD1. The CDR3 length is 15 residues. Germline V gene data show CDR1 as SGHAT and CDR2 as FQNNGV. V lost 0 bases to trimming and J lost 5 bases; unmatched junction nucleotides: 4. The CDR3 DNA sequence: TGTGCCAGCAGCTTAGAAGGGACAGGGGCGGACGAGCAGTACTTC. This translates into CASSLEGTGADEQYF. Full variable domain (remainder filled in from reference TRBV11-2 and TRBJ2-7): EAGVAQSPRYKIIEKRQSVAFWCNPISGHATLYWYQQILGQGPKLLIQFQNNGVVDDSQLPKDRFSAERLKGVDSTLKIQPAKLEDSAVYLCASSLEGTGADEQYFGPGTRLTVT.

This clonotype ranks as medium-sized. As DNA, the CDR3 is TGCAGTGCCCCGGGTCGGGGGGTCACAGATACGCAGTATTTT. It encodes CSAPGRGVTDTQYF. The rearrangement joins TRBV20-1 to TRBJ2-3, with 7 bases fitting TRBD2. Trimming cost V 6 bases and J 2 bases; bases outside gene matches: 8. CDR3 size: 14 residues. Germline CDR1 and CDR2: DFQATT and SNEGSKA (reference sequence).

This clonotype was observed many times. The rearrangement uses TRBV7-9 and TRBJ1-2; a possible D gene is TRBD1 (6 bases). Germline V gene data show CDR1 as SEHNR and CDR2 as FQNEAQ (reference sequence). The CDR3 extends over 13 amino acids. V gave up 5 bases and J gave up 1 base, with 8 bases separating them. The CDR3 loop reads CASSRQVNYGYTF. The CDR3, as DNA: TGTGCCAGCAGCCGACAGGTTAACTATGGCTACACCTTC.

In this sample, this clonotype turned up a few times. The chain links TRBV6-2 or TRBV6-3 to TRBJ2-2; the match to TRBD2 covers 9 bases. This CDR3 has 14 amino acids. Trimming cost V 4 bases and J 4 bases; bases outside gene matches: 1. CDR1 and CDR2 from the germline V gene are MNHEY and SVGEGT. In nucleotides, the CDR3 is TGTGCCAGCAGTTCGACTAGCGGCACCGGGGAGCTGTTTTTT. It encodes CASSSTSGTGELFF.

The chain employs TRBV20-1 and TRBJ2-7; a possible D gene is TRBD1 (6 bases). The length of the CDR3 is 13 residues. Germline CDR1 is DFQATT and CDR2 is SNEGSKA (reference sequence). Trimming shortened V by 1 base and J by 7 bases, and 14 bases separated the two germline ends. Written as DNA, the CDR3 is TGCAGTGCTAGAGGGCAGGGGCTTTTGGAGCAGTACTTC. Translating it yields CSARGQGLLEQYF.

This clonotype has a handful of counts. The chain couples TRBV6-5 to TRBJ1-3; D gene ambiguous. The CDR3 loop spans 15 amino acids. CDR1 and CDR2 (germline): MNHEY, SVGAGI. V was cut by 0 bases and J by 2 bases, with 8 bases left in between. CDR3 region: CASSYSGSAGNTIYF. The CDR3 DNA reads TGTGCCAGCAGTTACTCAGGCAGTGCTGGAAACACCATATATTTT.

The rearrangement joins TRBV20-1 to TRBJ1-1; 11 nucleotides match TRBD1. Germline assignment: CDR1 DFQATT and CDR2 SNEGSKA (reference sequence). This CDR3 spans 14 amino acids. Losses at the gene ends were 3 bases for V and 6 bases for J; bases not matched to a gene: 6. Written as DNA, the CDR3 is TGCAGTGCTAGTTGGGACAGGGGGGTCTCTGAAGCTTTCTTT. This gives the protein CSASWDRGVSEAFF.

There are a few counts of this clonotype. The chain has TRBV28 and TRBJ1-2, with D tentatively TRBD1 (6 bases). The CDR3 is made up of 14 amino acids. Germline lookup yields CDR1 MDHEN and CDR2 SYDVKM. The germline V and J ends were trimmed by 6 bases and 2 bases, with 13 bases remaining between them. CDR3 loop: CASRPQGWNYGYTF. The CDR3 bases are TGTGCCAGCAGGCCACAGGGTTGGAACTATGGCTACACCTTC.

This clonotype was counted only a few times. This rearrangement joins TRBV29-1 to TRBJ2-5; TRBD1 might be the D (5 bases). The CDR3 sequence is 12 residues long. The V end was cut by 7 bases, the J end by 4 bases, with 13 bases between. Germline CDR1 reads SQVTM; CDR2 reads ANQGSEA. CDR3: CSAGAGGETQYF. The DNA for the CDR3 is TGCAGCGCTGGGGCCGGTGGAGAGACCCAGTACTTC.

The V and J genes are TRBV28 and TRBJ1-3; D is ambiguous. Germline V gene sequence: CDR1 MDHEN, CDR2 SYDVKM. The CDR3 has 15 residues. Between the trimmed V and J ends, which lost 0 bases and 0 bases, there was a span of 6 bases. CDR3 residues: CASSLWQVSGNTIYF. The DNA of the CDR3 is TGTGCCAGCAGTTTATGGCAGGTCTCTGGAAACACCATATATTTT. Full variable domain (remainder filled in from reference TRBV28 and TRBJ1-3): DVKVTQSSRYLVKRTGEKVFLECVQDMDHENMFWYRQDPGLGLRLIYFSYDVKMKEKGDIPEGYSVSREKKERFSLILESASTNQTSMYLCASSLWQVSGNTIYFGEGSWLTVV.

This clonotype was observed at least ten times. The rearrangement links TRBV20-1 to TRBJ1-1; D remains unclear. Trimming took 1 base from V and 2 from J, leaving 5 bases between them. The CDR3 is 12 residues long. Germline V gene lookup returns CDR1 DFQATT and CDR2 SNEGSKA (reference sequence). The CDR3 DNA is TGCAGTGCTAGAGGTCCAAACACTGAAGCTTTCTTT. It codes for CSARGPNTEAFF.

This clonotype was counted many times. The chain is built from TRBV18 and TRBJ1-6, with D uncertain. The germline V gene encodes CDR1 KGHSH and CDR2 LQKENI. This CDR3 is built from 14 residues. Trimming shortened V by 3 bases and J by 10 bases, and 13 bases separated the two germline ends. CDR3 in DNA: TGTGCCAGCTCACCCGAGGGCGCGCCCTCACCCCTCCACTTT. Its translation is CASSPEGAPSPLHF.

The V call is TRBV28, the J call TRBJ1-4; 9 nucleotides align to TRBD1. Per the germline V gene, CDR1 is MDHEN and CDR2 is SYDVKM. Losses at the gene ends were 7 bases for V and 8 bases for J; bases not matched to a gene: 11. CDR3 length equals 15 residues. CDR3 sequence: CASTPSGTGREKLFF. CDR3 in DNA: TGTGCCAGCACCCCCTCCGGGACAGGGAGGGAAAAACTGTTTTTT. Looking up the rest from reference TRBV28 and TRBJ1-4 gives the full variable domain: DVKVTQSSRYLVKRTGEKVFLECVQDMDHENMFWYRQDPGLGLRLIYFSYDVKMKEKGDIPEGYSVSREKKERFSLILESASTNQTSMYLCASTPSGTGREKLFFGSGTQLSVL.

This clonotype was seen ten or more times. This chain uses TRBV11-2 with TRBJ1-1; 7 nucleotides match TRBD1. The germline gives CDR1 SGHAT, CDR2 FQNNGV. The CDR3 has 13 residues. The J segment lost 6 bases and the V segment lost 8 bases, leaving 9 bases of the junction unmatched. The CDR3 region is CASSPGGNPEAFF. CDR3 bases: TGTGCCAGCTCCCCAGGGGGAAACCCTGAAGCTTTCTTT.

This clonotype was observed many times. CDR3 bases: TGTGCCAGCAGTGAAGCAGATACGCAGTATTTT. Protein: CASSEADTQYF. V and J are TRBV6-1 and TRBJ2-3; D ambiguous. This CDR3 has 11 amino acids. Trimming removed 0 bases from V and 5 bases from J, with 0 bases in between. Per germline, CDR1 MNHNS and CDR2 SASEGT.

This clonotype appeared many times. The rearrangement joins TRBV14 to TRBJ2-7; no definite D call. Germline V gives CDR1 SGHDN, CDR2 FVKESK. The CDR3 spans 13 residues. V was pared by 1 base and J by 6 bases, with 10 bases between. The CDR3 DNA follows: TGTGCCAGCAGCCAAGGGTTGCCGGGCGAGCAGTACTTC. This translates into CASSQGLPGEQYF.

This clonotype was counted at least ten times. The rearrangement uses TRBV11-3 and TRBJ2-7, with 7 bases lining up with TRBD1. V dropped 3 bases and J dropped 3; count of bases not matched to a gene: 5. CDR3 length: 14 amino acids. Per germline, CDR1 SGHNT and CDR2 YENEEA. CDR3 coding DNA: TGTGCCAGCAGCTTGGGCCGACAGGGCTACGAGCAGTACTTC. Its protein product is CASSLGRQGYEQYF.

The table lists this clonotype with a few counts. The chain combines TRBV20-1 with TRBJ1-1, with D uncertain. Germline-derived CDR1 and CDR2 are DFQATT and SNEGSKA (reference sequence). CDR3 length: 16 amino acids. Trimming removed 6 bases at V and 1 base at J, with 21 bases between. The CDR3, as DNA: TGCAGTGCACAAGGAACCCCCGGGCAGCAGAACACTGAAGCTTTCTTT. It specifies CSAQGTPGQQNTEAFF.

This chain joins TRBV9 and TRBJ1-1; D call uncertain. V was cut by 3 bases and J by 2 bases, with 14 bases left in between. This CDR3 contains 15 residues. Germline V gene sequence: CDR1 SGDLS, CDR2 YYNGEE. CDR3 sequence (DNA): TGTGCCAGCAGCGATCAGCCCACAGCTAACACTGAAGCTTTCTTT. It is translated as CASSDQPTANTEAFF. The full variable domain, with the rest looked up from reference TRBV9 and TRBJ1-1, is DSGVTQTPKHLITATGQRVTLRCSPRSGDLSVYWYQQSLDQGLQFLIQYYNGEERAKGNILERFSAQQFPDLHSELNLSSLELGDSALYFCASSDQPTANTEAFFGQGTRLTVV.

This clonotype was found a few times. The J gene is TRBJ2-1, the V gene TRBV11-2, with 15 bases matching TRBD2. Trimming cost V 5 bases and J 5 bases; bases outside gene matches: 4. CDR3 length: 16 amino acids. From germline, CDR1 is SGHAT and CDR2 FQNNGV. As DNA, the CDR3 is TGTGCCAGCAGCGGGCGGACTAGCGGGAGGGACAATGAGCAGTTCTTC. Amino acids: CASSGRTSGRDNEQFF.

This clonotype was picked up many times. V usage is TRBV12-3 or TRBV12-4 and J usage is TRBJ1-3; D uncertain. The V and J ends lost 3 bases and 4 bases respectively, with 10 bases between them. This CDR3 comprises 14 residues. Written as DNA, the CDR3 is TGTGCCAGCAGTTTTCGCAGCCACGGAAACACCATATATTTT. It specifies CASSFRSHGNTIYF.